This T cell receptor (beta chain) was retrieved from a study of blood T cell repertoires in COVID-19. Background on the study: Material from acute and convalescent COVID-19 was sourced from the United States, Italy and Spain. From T cells, B-cell-depleted T cells, or PBMCs came the material, which was cDNA or gDNA.

CDR1 DFQATT and CDR2 SNEGSKA come from the germline V gene (reference sequence). The CDR3 consists of 11 residues. Trimming took off 1 base at V and 5 bases at J, with 5 bases between the two ends. Methods used by the authors: Amplification with reference gene primers provided the estimates of nucleated cell counts. This table comes from immunoSEQ multiplex PCR, and its TCRdb copy is limited to in-frame clones, with some not included. D and trimming come from the DNA, and the V and J calls and clone size come from that table. This sample has over 30,000 clones, with approximately 71% found just once.

The TCR sequence derives from an elderly man with active or convalescent COVID-19. The sequencing sample was made of peripheral blood. This sequence joins TRBV20-1 and TRBJ2-5; D gene ambiguous. The CDR3 loop is CSARAVETQYF. DNA for the CDR3: TGCAGTGCTAGAGCGGTTGAGACCCAGTACTTC.